This record looks at one T cell receptor beta chain sequence and its context. Its antigen is unknown. Here immunoSEQ multiplex PCR was the method, and the copy in TCRdb shows in-frame clones only, minus some. The sample records about 350,000 clones, 88% being singletons. Germline loops: CDR1 MNHEY, CDR2 SMNVEV (reference sequence). The CDR3 covers 16 residues. With 3 bases clipped from V and 5 bases from J, the junction kept 11 bases outside the gene matches. These data originate in a study of Ad26.COV2.S vaccination and SARS-CoV-2 variants. Findings and limits, study-wide: Participants given vaccine showed non-spike TCR breadth similar to that of placebo recipients. Post-vaccination breadth of spike-specific CD8+ and CD4+ T cell responses was reportedly substantial.

The sample's treatment: some 20 received Ad26.COV2.S at low or high dose, single or two shots; about 5 received placebo; per-sample allocation not given. Sample collection was performed on day 63 after the first vaccine or placebo injection. This clonotype was sampled from a person aged 18-65 years who received the Ad26.COV2.S COVID-19 vaccine or a placebo. The sequencing used peripheral blood, collected in a trial of Ad26.COV2.S vaccine versus placebo. This chain links TRBV27 with TRBJ2-5; 8 bases match TRBD1. In nucleotides, the CDR3 is TGTGCCAGCAGTTTGTGGTCTAGGACAGGGTTGGAGACCCAGTACTTC. This sequence encodes CASSLWSRTGLETQYF.